The clone carrying this T cell receptor (beta chain) was seen only a few times. What it recognizes is unknown. V lost 0 bases to trimming and J lost 4 bases; unmatched junction nucleotides: 1. The CDR3 covers 14 residues. CDR1 SGHTA and CDR2 FQGNSA come from the germline V gene. One entry per CDR3 protein, called by TCRdb with MiXCR from the 5' RACE reads. Here the sample spans 240,000 or so distinct CDR3 sequences, 10% being singletons. The data were obtained in a study of identical twins. Study results and caveats: Analyses of zero insertions could be partly confounded by invariant MAIT and iNKT cells. Among out-of-frame alpha sequences shared by twins, low generation probability occurred in excess. Models, which agreed with sharing between unrelated individuals, nonetheless underestimated the out-of-frame TCR alpha sharing seen in monozygotic twins.

This TCR derives from a man in his fifties in good health. The sequenced sample was memory T cells sorted from blood. The gene calls are TRBV7-2 and TRBJ1-2; 8 nucleotides align to TRBD1. The CDR3 DNA sequence: TGTGCCAGCAGCTTAGCCACAGGGGGCTATGGCTACACCTTC. This translates into CASSLATGGYGYTF.